The T cell receptor (beta chain) under discussion was sequenced for a study of T-cell reconstitution after alpha-beta-depleted transplantation in children. This clonotype was counted at least ten times. Library preparation (for TCRbeta) was performed with unique molecular identifiers. TCRdb called the PCR reads again in MiXCR, with one record for every CDR3 protein. The repertoire holds under 20,000 distinct CDR3 sequences, about an eighth seen once, with about a third in the top ten. The CDR3 loop spans 14 amino acids. Trimming removed 5 bases from V and 1 base from J, with 11 bases in between. Per the germline V gene, CDR1 is MNHGY and CDR2 is SAAAGT.

The TCR was taken from a female patient aged 2 to 10 who had a stem cell transplant for congenital amegakaryocytic thrombocytopenia, so the T cells may come from the graft donor. The chain links TRBV6-8 to TRBJ1-1; D is unresolved. The source material was PBMCs, mostly from graft donor cells, sampled 60 days after TCRalphabeta/CD19-depleted stem cell transplant. In nucleotides, the CDR3 is TGTGCCAGCAGTACGTGGGCGGAGAACACTGAAGCTTTCTTT. It encodes CASSTWAENTEAFF.